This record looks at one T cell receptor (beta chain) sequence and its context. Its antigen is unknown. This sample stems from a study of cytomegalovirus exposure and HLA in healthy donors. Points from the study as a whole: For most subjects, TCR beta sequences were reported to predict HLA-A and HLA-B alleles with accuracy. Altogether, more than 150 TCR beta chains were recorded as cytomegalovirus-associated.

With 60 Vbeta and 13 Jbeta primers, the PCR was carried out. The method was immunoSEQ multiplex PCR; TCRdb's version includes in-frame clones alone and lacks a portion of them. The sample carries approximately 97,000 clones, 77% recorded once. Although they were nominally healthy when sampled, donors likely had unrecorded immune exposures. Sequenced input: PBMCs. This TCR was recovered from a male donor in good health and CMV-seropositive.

The CDR3 is CASSPGGRGDGYTF. Here the CDR3 DNA reads TGTGCCAGCAGTCCAGGGGGCAGGGGCGACGGCTACACCTTC. The V call is TRBV28, the J call TRBJ1-2; 8 bases agree with TRBD1. In germline, CDR1 is MDHEN, CDR2 SYDVKM. The CDR3 is made up of 14 amino acids. Trimming at V came to 5 bases and at J to 8 bases, leaving 10 bases not matched to a gene.